The present TCR beta chain was sequenced within a study of blood T cell repertoires in COVID-19. Study background: From the United States, Italy and Spain came samples of acute and convalescent COVID-19. PBMCs, B-cell-depleted T cells, or T cells provided the cDNA or gDNA that made up the material.

The repertoire was sequenced with immunoSEQ multiplex PCR; TCRdb's copy has only in-frame clones and lacks some. The repertoire holds about 150,000 clones, with roughly four fifths as singletons. CDR3 length: 17 amino acids. Germline CDR1 and CDR2: SEHNR and FQNEAQ (reference sequence). Trimming at V came to 2 bases and at J to 6 bases, leaving 13 bases not matched to a gene. The sequencing input was peripheral blood. The receptor's source is a woman aged 60-75 years with acute or convalescent COVID-19. The chain employs TRBV7-9 and TRBJ2-1; TRBD1 matches at 7 bases. The CDR3 reads CASSLSPGGYLGNEQFF. The CDR3 coding sequence is TGTGCCAGCAGCTTATCACCAGGGGGTTATCTAGGCAATGAGCAGTTCTTC.